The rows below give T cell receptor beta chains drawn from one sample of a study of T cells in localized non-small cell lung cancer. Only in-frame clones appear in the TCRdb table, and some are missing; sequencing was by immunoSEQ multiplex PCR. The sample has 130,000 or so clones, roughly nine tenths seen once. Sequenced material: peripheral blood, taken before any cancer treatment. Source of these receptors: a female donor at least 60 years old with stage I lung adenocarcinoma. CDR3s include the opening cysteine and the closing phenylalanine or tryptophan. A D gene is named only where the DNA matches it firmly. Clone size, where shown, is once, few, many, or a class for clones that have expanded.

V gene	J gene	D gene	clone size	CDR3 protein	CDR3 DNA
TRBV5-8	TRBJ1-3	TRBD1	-	CASGERGLGTGNTIYF	TGTGCCAGCGGCGAGAGGGGGCTTGGGACTGGAAACACCATATATTTT
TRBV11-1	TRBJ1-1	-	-	CASSLENGDGEAFF	TGTGCCAGCAGCTTAGAGAATGGGGACGGTGAAGCTTTCTTT
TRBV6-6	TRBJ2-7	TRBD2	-	CASSRTSESSYEQYF	TGTGCCAGCAGCAGGACTAGCGAGAGCTCCTACGAGCAGTACTTC
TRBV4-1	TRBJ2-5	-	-	CASSQASGRETQYF	TGCGCCAGCAGCCAAGCTTCCGGTCGAGAGACCCAGTACTTC
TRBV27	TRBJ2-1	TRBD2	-	CASSLRGGVKGNEQFF	TGTGCCAGCAGCCTTCGCGGGGGGGTAAAAGGCAATGAGCAGTTCTTC
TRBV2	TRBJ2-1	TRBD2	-	CATSSGISSYNEQFF	TGTGCCACTTCTAGCGGGATAAGCTCCTACAATGAGCAGTTCTTC
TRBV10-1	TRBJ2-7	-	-	CASSRDFSSYEQYF	TGCGCCAGCAGCCGGGACTTTTCTTCCTACGAGCAGTACTTC
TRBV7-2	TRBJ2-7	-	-	CASQGTTYEQYF	TGTGCTTCTCAGGGGACAACCTACGAGCAGTACTTC
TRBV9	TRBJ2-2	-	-	CASSVEVNRGTGELFF	TGTGCCAGCAGCGTTGAGGTTAACCGGGGGACCGGGGAGCTGTTTTTT
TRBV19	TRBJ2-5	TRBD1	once	CASSLQGAPGETQYF	TGTGCCAGTAGTCTCCAGGGGGCGCCGGGGGAGACCCAGTACTTC
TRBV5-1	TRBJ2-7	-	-	CASSLVGSYEQYF	TGCGCCAGCAGCTTGGTGGGATCTTACGAGCAGTACTTC
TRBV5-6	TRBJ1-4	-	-	CASSASTAGGSEKLFF	TGTGCCAGCAGCGCCTCGACGGCAGGAGGATCGGAAAAACTGTTTTTT
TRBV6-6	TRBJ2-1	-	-	CASSMGDRSLDEQFF	TGTGCCAGCAGTATGGGCGACCGAAGCCTGGATGAGCAGTTCTTC
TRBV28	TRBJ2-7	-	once	CASASRGQGESEQYF	TGTGCCAGCGCCTCTCGGGGACAAGGGGAAAGCGAGCAGTACTTC
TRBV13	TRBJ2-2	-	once	CASSAPGTNTGELFF	TGTGCCAGCAGCGCCCCCGGGACGAACACCGGGGAGCTGTTTTTT
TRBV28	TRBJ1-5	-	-	CASSPYKGSSQPQHF	TGTGCCAGCAGTCCGTACAAGGGGAGCAGTCAGCCCCAGCATTTT
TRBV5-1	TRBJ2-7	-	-	CASSLASSTLSEQYF	TGCGCCAGCAGCTTGGCGTCTAGCACCCTCTCCGAGCAGTACTTC
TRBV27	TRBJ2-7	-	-	CASSIGGSYEQYF	TGTGCCAGCAGTATAGGGGGCTCCTACGAGCAGTACTTC
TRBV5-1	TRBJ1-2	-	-	CASSIGTLANYGYTF	TGCGCCAGCAGCATCGGGACACTAGCTAACTATGGCTACACCTTC
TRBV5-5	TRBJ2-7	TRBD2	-	CASSLVLAAYEQYF	TGTGCCAGCAGCTTGGTTCTAGCGGCCTACGAGCAGTACTTC
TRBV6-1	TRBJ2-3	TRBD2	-	CASSEAVSGRGKDTQYF	TGTGCCAGCAGTGAAGCGGTTAGCGGGAGGGGAAAAGATACGCAGTATTTT
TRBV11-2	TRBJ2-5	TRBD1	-	CASSPRQGISQKETQYF	TGTGCCAGCAGCCCCAGACAGGGAATCTCACAGAAAGAGACCCAGTACTTC
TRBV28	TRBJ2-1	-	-	CASSLFWTQPNEQFF	TGTGCCAGCAGTTTATTCTGGACACAGCCTAATGAGCAGTTCTTC
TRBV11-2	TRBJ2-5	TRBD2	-	CASSWTSGDQETQYF	TGTGCCAGCAGCTGGACTAGCGGGGACCAAGAGACCCAGTACTTC